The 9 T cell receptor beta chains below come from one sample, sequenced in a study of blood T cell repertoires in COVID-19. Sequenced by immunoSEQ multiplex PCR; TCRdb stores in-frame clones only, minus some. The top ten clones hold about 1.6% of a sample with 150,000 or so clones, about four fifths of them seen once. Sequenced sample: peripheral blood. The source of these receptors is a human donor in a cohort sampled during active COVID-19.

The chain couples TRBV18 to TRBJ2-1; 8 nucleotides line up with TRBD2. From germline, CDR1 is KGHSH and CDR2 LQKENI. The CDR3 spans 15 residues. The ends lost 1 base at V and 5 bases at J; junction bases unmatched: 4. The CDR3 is CASSPQRELDNEQFF. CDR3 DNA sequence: TGTGCCAGCTCACCACAGCGGGAGTTAGACAATGAGCAGTTCTTC.

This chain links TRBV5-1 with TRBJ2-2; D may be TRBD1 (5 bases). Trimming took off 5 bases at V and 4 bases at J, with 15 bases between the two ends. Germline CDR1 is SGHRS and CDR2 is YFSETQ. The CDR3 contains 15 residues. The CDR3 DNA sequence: TGCGCCAGCAGAAGTGGGGCAGAGCTCACCGGGGAGCTGTTTTTT. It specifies CASRSGAELTGELFF.

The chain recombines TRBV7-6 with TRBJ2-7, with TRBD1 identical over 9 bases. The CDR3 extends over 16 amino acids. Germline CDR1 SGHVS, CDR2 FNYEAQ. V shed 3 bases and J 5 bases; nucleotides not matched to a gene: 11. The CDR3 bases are TGTGCCAGCAGCTTTCGTACCGGGACAGGGAGGGACGAGCAGTACTTC. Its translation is CASSFRTGTGRDEQYF.

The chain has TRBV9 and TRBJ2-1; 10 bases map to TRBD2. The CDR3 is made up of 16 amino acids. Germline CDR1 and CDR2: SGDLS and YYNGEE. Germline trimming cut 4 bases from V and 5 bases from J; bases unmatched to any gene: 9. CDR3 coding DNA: TGTGCCAGCAGCCCCCTGAGCGGGAGGGGGCACAATGAGCAGTTCTTC. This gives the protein CASSPLSGRGHNEQFF. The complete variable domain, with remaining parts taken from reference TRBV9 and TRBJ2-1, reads DSGVTQTPKHLITATGQRVTLRCSPRSGDLSVYWYQQSLDQGLQFLIQYYNGEERAKGNILERFSAQQFPDLHSELNLSSLELGDSALYFCASSPLSGRGHNEQFFGPGTRLTVL.

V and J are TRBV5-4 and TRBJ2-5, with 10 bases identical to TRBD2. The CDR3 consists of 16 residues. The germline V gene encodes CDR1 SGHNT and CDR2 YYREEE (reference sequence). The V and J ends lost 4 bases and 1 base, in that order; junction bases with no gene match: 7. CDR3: CASSPSLAGRQETQYF. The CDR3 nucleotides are TGTGCCAGCAGCCCGTCACTAGCGGGACGCCAAGAGACCCAGTACTTC.

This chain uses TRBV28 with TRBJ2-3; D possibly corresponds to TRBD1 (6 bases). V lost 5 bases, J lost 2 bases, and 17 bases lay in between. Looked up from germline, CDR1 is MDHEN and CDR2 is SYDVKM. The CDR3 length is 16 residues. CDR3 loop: CASSTYRDSPTDTQYF. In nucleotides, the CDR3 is TGTGCCAGCAGTACTTACAGGGATTCCCCCACAGATACGCAGTATTTT.

The CDR3 loop reads CASSRELKNNEQFF. The CDR3 DNA is TGTGCCAGCTCTCGCGAACTCAAGAACAATGAGCAGTTCTTC. The chain has TRBV18 and TRBJ2-1; D remains unclear. This CDR3 comprises 14 residues. V gave up 6 bases and J gave up 5 bases, with 14 bases separating them. Germline CDR1 KGHSH, CDR2 LQKENI.

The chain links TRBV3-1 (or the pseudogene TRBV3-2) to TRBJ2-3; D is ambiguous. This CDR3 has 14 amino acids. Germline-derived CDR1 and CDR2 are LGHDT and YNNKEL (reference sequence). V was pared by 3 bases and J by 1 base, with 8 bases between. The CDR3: CASSQRSRTDTQYF. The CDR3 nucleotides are TGTGCCAGCAGCCAGCGGTCACGCACAGATACGCAGTATTTT.

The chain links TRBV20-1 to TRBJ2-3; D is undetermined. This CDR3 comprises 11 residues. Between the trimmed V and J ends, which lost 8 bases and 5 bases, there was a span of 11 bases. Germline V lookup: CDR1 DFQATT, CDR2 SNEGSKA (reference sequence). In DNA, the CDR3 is TGCAGTTCCCTCCGGAGAGATACGCAGTATTTT. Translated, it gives CSSLRRDTQYF.